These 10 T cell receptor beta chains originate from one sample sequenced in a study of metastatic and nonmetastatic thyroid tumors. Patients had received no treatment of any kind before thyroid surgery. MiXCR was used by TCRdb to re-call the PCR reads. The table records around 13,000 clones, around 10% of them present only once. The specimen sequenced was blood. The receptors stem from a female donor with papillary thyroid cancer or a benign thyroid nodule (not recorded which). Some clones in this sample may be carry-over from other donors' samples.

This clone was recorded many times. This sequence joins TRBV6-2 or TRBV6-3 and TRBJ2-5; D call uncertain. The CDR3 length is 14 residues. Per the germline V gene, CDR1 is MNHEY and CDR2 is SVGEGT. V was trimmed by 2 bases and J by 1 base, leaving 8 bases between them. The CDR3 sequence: CASSYDGRQETQYF. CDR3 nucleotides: TGTGCCAGCAGTTACGACGGACGCCAAGAGACCCAGTACTTC.

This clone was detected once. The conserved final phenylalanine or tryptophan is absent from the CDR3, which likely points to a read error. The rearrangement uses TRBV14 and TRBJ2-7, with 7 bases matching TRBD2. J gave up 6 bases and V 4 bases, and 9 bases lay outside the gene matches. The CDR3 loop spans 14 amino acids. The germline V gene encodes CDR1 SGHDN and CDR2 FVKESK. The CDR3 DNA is TGTGCCAGCAGCCTCCTGACAACGGGGGGCGAGCAGTACTTA. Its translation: CASSLLTTGGEQYL.

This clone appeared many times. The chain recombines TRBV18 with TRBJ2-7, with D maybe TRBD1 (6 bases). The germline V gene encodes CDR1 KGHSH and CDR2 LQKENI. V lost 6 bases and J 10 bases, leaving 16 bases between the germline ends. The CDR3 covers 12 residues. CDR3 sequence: CASSLDRQGQYF. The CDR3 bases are TGTGCCAGCTCCCTCGACAGGCAGGGACAGTACTTC.

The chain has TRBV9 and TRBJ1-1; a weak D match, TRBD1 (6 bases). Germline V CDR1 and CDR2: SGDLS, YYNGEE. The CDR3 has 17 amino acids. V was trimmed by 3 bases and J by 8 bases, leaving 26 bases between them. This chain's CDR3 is CASSAASDSTVLTEAFF. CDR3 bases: TGTGCCAGCAGCGCAGCCTCGGACAGCACGGTGTTAACCGAAGCTTTCTTT.

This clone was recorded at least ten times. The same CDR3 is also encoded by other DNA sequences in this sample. CDR3 DNA: TGCAGTGCCCAAGGGTCGGGGAACACTGAAGCTTTCTTT. This encodes CSAQGSGNTEAFF. V usage is TRBV20-1 and J usage is TRBJ1-1; D is unresolved. This CDR3 has 13 amino acids. V was pared by 6 bases and J by 1 base, with 12 bases between. Per the germline V gene, CDR1 is DFQATT and CDR2 is SNEGSKA (reference sequence).

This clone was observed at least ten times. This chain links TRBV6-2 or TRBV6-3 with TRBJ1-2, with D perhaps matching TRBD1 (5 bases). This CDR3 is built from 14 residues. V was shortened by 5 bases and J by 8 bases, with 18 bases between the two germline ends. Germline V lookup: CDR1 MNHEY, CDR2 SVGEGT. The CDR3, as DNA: TGTGCCAGCAGTACGGCCGGACATCTTTACGGCTACACCTTC. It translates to CASSTAGHLYGYTF.

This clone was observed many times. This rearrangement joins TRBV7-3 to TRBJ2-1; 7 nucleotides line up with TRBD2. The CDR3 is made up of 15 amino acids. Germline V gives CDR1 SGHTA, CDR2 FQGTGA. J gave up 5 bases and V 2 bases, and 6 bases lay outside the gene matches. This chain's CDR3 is CASSLRQGGDNEQFF. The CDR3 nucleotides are TGTGCCAGCAGCTTACGGCAGGGAGGGGACAATGAGCAGTTCTTC.

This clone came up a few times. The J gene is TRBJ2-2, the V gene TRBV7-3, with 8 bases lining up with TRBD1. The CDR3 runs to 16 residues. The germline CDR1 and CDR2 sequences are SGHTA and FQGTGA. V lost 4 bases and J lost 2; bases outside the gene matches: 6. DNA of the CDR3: TGTGCCAGCAGCTCCTGGACAGGGAGCAACACCGGGGAGCTGTTTTTT. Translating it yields CASSSWTGSNTGELFF.

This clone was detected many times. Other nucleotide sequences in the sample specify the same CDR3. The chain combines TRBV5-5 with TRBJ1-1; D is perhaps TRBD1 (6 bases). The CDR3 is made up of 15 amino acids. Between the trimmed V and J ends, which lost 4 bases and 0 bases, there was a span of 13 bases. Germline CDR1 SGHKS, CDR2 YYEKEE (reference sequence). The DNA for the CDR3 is TGTGCCAGCAGCCTACTAGGGGGTGTGAACACTGAAGCTTTCTTT. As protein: CASSLLGGVNTEAFF.

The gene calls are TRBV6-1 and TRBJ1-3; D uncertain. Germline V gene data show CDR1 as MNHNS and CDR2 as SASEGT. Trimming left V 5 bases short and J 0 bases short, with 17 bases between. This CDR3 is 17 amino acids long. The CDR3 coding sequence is TGTGCCAGCAGTCCCAGATCCGGGATCCACTCTGGAAACACCATATATTTT. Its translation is CASSPRSGIHSGNTIYF.